This T cell receptor beta chain was retrieved from a study of CD8+ T cells in alopecia areata. CDR1 SGHDN and CDR2 FVKESK come from the germline V gene. The length of the CDR3 is 13 residues. The germline V and J ends were trimmed by 4 bases and 6 bases, with 13 bases remaining between them. Points from the study as a whole: Sequence data from scalp samples additionally include resident alphabeta T cells of normal skin. Sharing of TCRs across patients appeared less clear than in mice, possibly for HLA-related reasons.

A remark on this clone: What it binds is not known.

Collection of lesional scalp punch biopsies and peripheral blood was performed in alopecia areata patients. Extracted RNA was reverse transcribed into cDNA, the sequencing template. TCRdb keeps only in-frame clones here, not all; method: immunoSEQ multiplex PCR. This table has over 150,000 clones, 50% to 70% appearing once. The chain has TRBV14 and TRBJ2-7; tentatively, D is TRBD2 (6 bases). This receptor was obtained from a human donor with alopecia areata. The source material was CD4+ T cells sorted from blood, sampled at week 0. In DNA, the CDR3 is TGTGCCAGCAGCCCGACTAGGTGGGGCGAGCAGTACTTC. Its translation: CASSPTRWGEQYF.